The 19 T cell receptor beta chains below were found in one sample sequenced in a study of post-analysis software for immune sequencing data. Antigens of these TCRs are unknown. Unique molecular identifiers tagged the TCR beta cDNA libraries. TCRdb independently ran MiXCR on the PCR reads; one entry per CDR3 protein. The sample records fewer than 850,000 distinct CDR3 sequences, roughly 27% being singletons. Study-level points and caveats: Patients showed TRBV5-6, TRBV5-1 and TRBV20-1 among roughly 5 TRBV segments more frequent than in controls.

Sequencing was performed on blood. These TCRs come from a girl under 18 with multiple sclerosis.

This clonotype was detected only a few times. This chain uses TRBV9 with TRBJ2-7; D perhaps matches TRBD2 (6 bases). Trimming removed 4 bases at V and 0 bases at J, with 17 bases between. CDR3 length: 16 residues. CDR1 and CDR2 (germline): SGDLS, YYNGEE. The CDR3 loop is CASSPYRDSSSYEQYF. CDR3 coding DNA: TGTGCCAGCAGCCCCTACCGGGACTCTAGCTCCTACGAGCAGTACTTC. Looking up the rest from reference TRBV9 and TRBJ2-7 gives the full variable domain: DSGVTQTPKHLITATGQRVTLRCSPRSGDLSVYWYQQSLDQGLQFLIQYYNGEERAKGNILERFSAQQFPDLHSELNLSSLELGDSALYFCASSPYRDSSSYEQYFGPGTRLTVT.

The rearrangement joins TRBV7-9 to TRBJ1-5; possible D gene TRBD1, 5 bases. The CDR3 is 16 amino acids. Deletions cut 0 bases from V and 9 bases from J, with 18 bases between. The germline V gene encodes CDR1 SEHNR and CDR2 FQNEAQ (reference sequence). The CDR3 sequence is CASSLAGGASSPPQHF. The CDR3 nucleotides are TGTGCCAGCAGCTTAGCGGGGGGAGCCTCAAGTCCGCCCCAGCATTTT.

This clonotype has only a few counts. The chain links TRBV3-1 to TRBJ2-4; perhaps TRBD2 as D (5 bases). The assigned J gene may be wrong: the sequence end matches TRBJ2-7 better. This CDR3 spans 15 amino acids. Germline CDR1 is LGHDT and CDR2 is YNNKEL (reference sequence). CDR3 sequence: CASSQDRDGNYEQYF. Written as DNA, the CDR3 is TGTGCCAGCAGCCAAGATCGTGACGGGAACTACGAGCAGTACTTC.

This clonotype was seen just once. This chain joins TRBV5-1 and TRBJ2-1; D may be TRBD1 or TRBD2 (5 bases each). Germline V gives CDR1 SGHRS, CDR2 YFSETQ. The CDR3 totals 15 residues. Trimming took 1 base from V and 10 from J, leaving 18 bases between them. The CDR3: CASSLKVVGDGEQFF. The CDR3 nucleotides are TGCGCCAGCAGCTTGAAGGTAGTGGGGGACGGGGAGCAGTTCTTC.

Only a few counts were recorded for this clonotype. The CDR3 reads CAISESAGGLSSGYTF. CDR3 DNA: TGTGCCATCAGTGAGTCCGCAGGGGGCCTTTCGAGTGGCTACACCTTC. The chain recombines TRBV10-3 with TRBJ1-2; 8 positions agree with TRBD1. The V gene end was trimmed by 0 bases and the J gene end by 7 bases; junction bases not matched to a gene: 10. The germline V gene has CDR1 ENHRY and CDR2 SYGVKD. The CDR3 sequence is 16 residues long.

V is TRBV28 and J is TRBJ2-5, with 10 bases aligning to TRBD2. Germline lookup yields CDR1 MDHEN and CDR2 SYDVKM. The CDR3 spans 15 residues. The trim removed 5 bases at V and 11 bases at J, leaving 14 bases unmatched. CDR3 bases: TGTGCCAGCAGTCCCGGACTAGCGGACGCCTCGGTGCAGTACTTC. Its protein product is CASSPGLADASVQYF.

A few counts support this clonotype. A junction boundary mismatches the germline segment, possibly from a read error. The gene calls are TRBV20-1 and TRBJ2-4; TRBD2 agrees at 15 bases. Looked up from germline, CDR1 is DFQATT and CDR2 is SNEGSKA (reference sequence). CDR3 length equals 13 residues. DNA of the CDR3: TGCAGTGCTCTCAAACCGGGACTAGCGGGAGGACACTTC. This sequence encodes CSALKPGLAGGHF.

The chain carries TRBV10-3 and TRBJ1-1; D gene ambiguous. Between the trimmed V and J ends, which lost 4 bases and 0 bases, there was a span of 6 bases. The CDR3 consists of 13 residues. Germline loops: CDR1 ENHRY, CDR2 SYGVKD. The CDR3 nucleotides are TGTGCCATCAGTGGGGGATTGAACACTGAAGCTTTCTTT. It translates to CAISGGLNTEAFF.

This clonotype has only a few counts. The rearrangement uses TRBV7-9 and TRBJ2-7, with TRBD2 matching over 12 bases. CDR3 size: 18 residues. Germline CDR1 and CDR2: SEHNR and FQNEAQ (reference sequence). V lost 3 bases, J lost 2 bases, and 11 bases stayed unmatched. CDR3 DNA: TGTGCCAGCAGCTTCAGGGCAGTACTAGCGGGGGGAGCCTACGAGCAGTACTTC. Translation: CASSFRAVLAGGAYEQYF.

This clonotype was picked up a small number of times. The J gene is TRBJ2-7, the V gene TRBV6-5; D assignment may be TRBD1 or TRBD2 (5 bases each). The CDR3 sequence is 15 residues long. Looked up from germline, CDR1 is MNHEY and CDR2 is SVGAGI. The V end lost 5 bases, the J end lost 2 bases, and 16 bases lay between the germline ends. The CDR3 sequence is CASSRRTGTTYEQYF. The CDR3 DNA reads as TGTGCCAGCAGTCGCCGGACGGGGACCACCTACGAGCAGTACTTC.

A few counts support this clonotype. The chain joins TRBV6-5 to TRBJ2-1; D unresolved. The CDR3 is 16 amino acids. V was shortened by 0 bases and J by 2 bases, with 11 bases between the two germline ends. Per the germline V gene, CDR1 is MNHEY and CDR2 is SVGAGI. The CDR3 nucleotides read TGTGCCAGCAGTTACTCGAGGTCGCAGGCCTACAATGAGCAGTTCTTC. Its protein product is CASSYSRSQAYNEQFF.

In this sample, this clonotype turned up many times. The CDR3 coding sequence is TGCAGTGCTAGAGGGGTGTCTATCCAAGAGACCCAGTACTTC. Translation: CSARGVSIQETQYF. The chain employs TRBV20-1 and TRBJ2-5; D uncertain. CDR1 and CDR2 (germline): DFQATT, SNEGSKA (reference sequence). This CDR3 comprises 14 residues. Trimming left V 1 base short and J 1 base short, with 10 bases between.

Details on this clonotype: A read error is possible here, since a much larger clone lies one base away. The V gene is TRBV10-3, the J gene TRBJ2-7; 8 bases match TRBD2. The CDR3 loop spans 15 amino acids. V gave up 6 bases and J gave up 7 bases; unmatched junction bases: 14. Germline V gene data show CDR1 as ENHRY and CDR2 as SYGVKD. The CDR3 reads CAISPVSAGDNEQYF. Written as DNA, the CDR3 is TGTGCCATCAGCCCGGTGTCAGCGGGAGACAATGAGCAGTACTTC.

This rearrangement joins TRBV4-1 to TRBJ1-5, with D possibly being TRBD1 (6 bases). The CDR3 length is 16 residues. The germline V and J ends were trimmed by 0 bases and 0 bases, with 9 bases remaining between them. The germline V gene has CDR1 MGHRA and CDR2 YSYEKL. CDR3 sequence reads: CASSQDGGHSNQPQHF. For the CDR3, the DNA is TGCGCCAGCAGCCAAGATGGGGGGCATAGCAATCAGCCCCAGCATTTT.

At least ten counts were recorded for this clonotype. This chain uses TRBV4-3 with TRBJ2-7; D is perhaps TRBD2 (6 bases). V shed 3 bases and J shed 6 bases, with 12 bases lying between them. This CDR3 comprises 13 residues. Germline values: CDR1 LGHNA, CDR2 YSLEER. CDR3 coding DNA: TGCGCCAGCAGCCAGAGTAGGGGAGGCGAGCAGTACTTC. Protein product: CASSQSRGGEQYF.

This clonotype was seen a handful of times. The V call is TRBV15, the J call TRBJ1-5; D gene uncertain. The germline gives CDR1 LNHNV, CDR2 YYDKDF (reference sequence). This CDR3 has 15 residues. Trimming left V 1 base short and J 0 bases short, with 7 bases between. CDR3: CATSRGGDSNQPQHF. CDR3 nucleotide sequence: TGTGCCACCAGCAGAGGAGGCGATAGCAATCAGCCCCAGCATTTT.

In its sample, this clonotype was seen a few times. J is TRBJ2-5 and V is TRBV4-2, with D hard to call. Trimming shortened V by 0 bases and J by 4 bases, and 12 bases separated the two germline ends. The CDR3 totals 15 residues. Germline CDR1 is LGHNA and CDR2 is YNFKEQ. CDR3 amino acids: CASSQDFGGRETQYF. The CDR3 DNA follows: TGTGCCAGCAGCCAAGATTTCGGCGGCCGAGAGACCCAGTACTTC.

V is TRBV28 and J is TRBJ2-7; D perhaps matches TRBD2 (6 bases). The V end lost 7 bases, the J end lost 3 bases, and 16 bases lay between the germline ends. The CDR3 length is 14 residues. Germline loops: CDR1 MDHEN, CDR2 SYDVKM. The CDR3 reads CASIPSLGLYEQYF. The CDR3 nucleotides read TGTGCCAGCATCCCTTCCCTGGGACTCTACGAGCAGTACTTC.

CDR3 bases: TGCAGTGCTCACCACTGGGACATGAATACGCAGTATTTT. Protein sequence: CSAHHWDMNTQYF. The chain joins TRBV20-1 to TRBJ2-3, with D perhaps TRBD1 (6 bases). Germline V gene lookup returns CDR1 DFQATT and CDR2 SNEGSKA (reference sequence). The V end was cut by 5 bases, the J end by 7 bases, with 16 bases between. The CDR3 length is 13 residues.